Sequencing of this TCR beta chain was carried out in a study of response to subunit inactivated influenza vaccine. Findings of the study overall: Seasonal influenza vaccination, on each occasion, was suggested by the authors to recruit few new T cells.

This clonotype has only a few counts. Its antigen is as yet unknown. TCRdb independently ran MiXCR on the RT-PCR reads; one entry per CDR3 protein. This table holds 610,000 or so distinct CDR3 sequences, 13% to 15% found once. Losses at the gene ends were 8 bases for V and 2 bases for J; bases not matched to a gene: 11. This CDR3 is built from 15 residues. Germline loops: CDR1 LGHNA, CDR2 YNFKEQ. Sequences were derived from PBMCs from blood, sampled about 12 days after vaccination. The sequence was collected from a man aged 50 to 59 who received an inactivated influenza vaccine. The rearrangement joins TRBV4-2 to TRBJ2-5; 7 nucleotides match TRBD1. The CDR3 protein is CASGTGDALQETQYF. The CDR3 DNA reads as TGTGCCAGCGGAACAGGGGACGCCCTTCAAGAGACCCAGTACTTC.